This T cell receptor (beta chain) was profiled in a study of T cells after yellow fever vaccination. This clonotype was seen many times. Its specificity is unknown. Production of TCR cDNA was by 5'RACE template switching, which also added a universal primer site and UMIs. In TCRdb, the 5' RACE reads were re-called with MiXCR into one record per CDR3 protein. The data contain about 50,000 distinct CDR3 sequences, approximately 7% of them singletons. Study results and caveats: Abundant contaminating clonotypes from the bulk population could appear in FACS-sorted repertoires. Post-booster repertoires again held most primary-vaccination clones (about 95% CD4, roughly 88% CD8).

The V gene lost 0 bases and the J gene lost 2 bases, with 10 bases spanning the gap. Germline lookup yields CDR1 MNHNS and CDR2 SASEGT. CDR3 length: 15 amino acids. The chain combines TRBV6-1 with TRBJ1-2; the D gene is possibly TRBD1 (6 bases). This sample comprised CD8+ T cells sorted from PBMCs, obtained approximately 15 days after the first yellow fever vaccination. This receptor was identified in a young man who received the YFV17D yellow fever vaccine. The CDR3 here is CASSEAPTGNYGYTF. In DNA form, the CDR3 reads TGTGCCAGCAGTGAAGCCCCGACAGGAAACTATGGCTACACCTTC.